This T cell receptor beta chain stems from a study of beta chain features in type 1 diabetes. Looking at the study overall: Across every sample, around 98 million sorted cells were examined in total.

This CDR3 contains 14 residues. The germline V gene encodes CDR1 LGHNA and CDR2 YSLEER. J lost 8 bases, V lost 2 bases, and 7 bases had no gene match. General observations from the study: All four CD4+ subsets from Type 1 diabetes patients carried moderately but significantly shorter TCRB CDR3s. Fewer insertions but more deletions were seen at VDJ junctions in type 1 diabetes patients.

cDNA synthesis used the whole RNA isolate, giving expressed TCRB sequences. The assay was immunoSEQ multiplex PCR, and TCRdb's table has in-frame clones only and misses some. The sample holds 300,000 or so clones, over 11% seen once. Worth noting for this clone: Its antigen is currently unknown.

The TCR comes from a man aged 25 to 45 with type 1 diabetes. The J gene is TRBJ1-2, the V gene TRBV4-3; 8 positions match TRBD1. Sequencing input: naive CD4+ T cells from blood. CDR3 loop: CASSQSRGQAGYTF. The CDR3, as DNA: TGCGCCAGCAGCCAATCCCGGGGACAGGCGGGCTACACCTTC.